The 18 T cell receptor beta chains given below trace back to one sample, sequenced in a study of blood T cell repertoires in COVID-19. Generated by immunoSEQ multiplex PCR, the TCRdb table keeps only in-frame clones and is missing some. The table has some 380,000 clones, 70% to 85% seen once. Source material: peripheral blood. The receptors derive from a human donor with acute or convalescent COVID-19. The donor label of this sample is uncertain.

This clone turned up a few times. The genes are TRBV29-1 and TRBJ1-2; the D is unclear. V lost 3 bases and J lost 2, with 4 bases in between. The CDR3 sequence is 11 residues long. Germline values: CDR1 SQVTM, CDR2 ANQGSEA. The CDR3 spells CSVEENYGYTF. CDR3 DNA sequence: TGCAGCGTTGAGGAGAACTATGGCTACACCTTC.

This chain links TRBV19 with TRBJ2-4, with D possibly being TRBD1 (5 bases). The V and J ends lost 3 bases and 5 bases respectively, with 14 bases between them. Germline V gives CDR1 LNHDA, CDR2 SQIVND (reference sequence). This CDR3 has 15 residues. The DNA of the CDR3 is TGTGCCAGTAGTATTGTGGGGCGCGTCGAAAACATTCAGTACTTC. This encodes CASSIVGRVENIQYF.

Note on this clone: The junction departs from the called germline gene at one end, perhaps through a read error. V and J are TRBV6-5 and TRBJ1-1, with 7 positions matching TRBD1. This CDR3 has 13 residues. The germline V gene encodes CDR1 MNHEY and CDR2 SVGAGI. In DNA, the CDR3 is TGTGCCAGCAGTCGTCGGACAGGAGGAGAAGGTTTCTTT. Translation: CASSRRTGGEGFF.

Concerning this clone itself: A junction end diverges from the germline sequence, so it may reflect a read error. The V call is TRBV6-2 or TRBV6-3, the J call TRBJ2-3; D perhaps matches TRBD2 (7 bases). The CDR3 has 15 residues. Germline V gene data show CDR1 as MNHEY and CDR2 as SVGEGT. CDR3 protein: CATSYAGANTDTQYF. The CDR3 DNA follows: TGTGCCACCAGTTACGCGGGGGCGAACACAGATACGCAGTATTTT.

The table lists this clone with a few counts. The rearrangement links TRBV5-1 to TRBJ1-4; 8 bases line up with TRBD1. J gave up 8 bases and V 3 bases, and 6 bases lay outside the gene matches. CDR1 is SGHRS, CDR2 YFSETQ, per germline. This CDR3 contains 14 residues. CDR3 sequence reads: CASSSGGAGEKLFF. The CDR3 nucleotides read TGCGCCAGCAGCTCAGGGGGCGCTGGGGAAAAACTGTTTTTT.

The chain is built from TRBV2 and TRBJ1-1; 11 bases align to TRBD1. Germline values: CDR1 SNHLY, CDR2 FYNNEI. There are 17 residues in the CDR3. V lost 6 bases, J lost 3 bases, and 12 bases stayed unmatched. The CDR3 nucleotides are TGTGCCAGCAGACCCGGGACAGGGGGAAGGGAGGACACTGAAGCTTTCTTT. Residues: CASRPGTGGREDTEAFF.

The chain links TRBV4-2 to TRBJ1-2; 9 bases fit TRBD1. The CDR3 extends over 15 amino acids. The trim removed 4 bases at V and 0 bases at J, leaving 3 bases unmatched. Germline assignment: CDR1 LGHNA and CDR2 YNFKEQ. In DNA, the CDR3 is TGTGCCAGCAGCCCCGGACAGGGGTCTAACTATGGCTACACCTTC. Protein: CASSPGQGSNYGYTF.

This chain connects TRBV3-1 (or the pseudogene TRBV3-2) to TRBJ1-3; 9 bases map to TRBD1. J lost 2 bases, V lost 3 bases, and 8 bases had no gene match. This CDR3 spans 17 amino acids. CDR1 is LGHDT and CDR2 is YNNKEL in the germline V gene (reference sequence). The CDR3 sequence: CASSHGAGQGTGNTIYF. As DNA, the CDR3 is TGTGCCAGCAGCCATGGAGCGGGACAGGGTACTGGAAACACCATATATTTT.

The rearrangement uses TRBV6-5 and TRBJ2-1; the match to TRBD1 covers 7 bases. The CDR3 loop spans 15 amino acids. Germline V gene sequence: CDR1 MNHEY, CDR2 SVGAGI. V lost 4 bases, J lost 6 bases, and 9 bases stayed unmatched. The CDR3 region has the DNA TGTGCCAGCAGTTCGACAGGGAAAGGGAGCAATGAGCAGTTCTTC. Translated, it gives CASSSTGKGSNEQFF.

The chain uses TRBV7-9 and TRBJ1-5, with a tentative D call TRBD1 (5 bases). The CDR3 runs 12 residues. The ends were cut back, 11 bases at V and 5 bases at J, with 13 bases in the middle. Germline loops: CDR1 SEHNR, CDR2 FQNEAQ (reference sequence). The DNA of the CDR3 is TGTGCCGTCGGGTCGGGGGATCAGCCCCAGCATTTT. Its protein is CAVGSGDQPQHF.

V gene TRBV6-5 combines with J gene TRBJ1-2; a possible D gene is TRBD1 (6 bases). V was shortened by 2 bases and J by 4 bases, with 14 bases between the two germline ends. The germline V gene has CDR1 MNHEY and CDR2 SVGAGI. CDR3 length: 15 residues. Written as DNA, the CDR3 is TGTGCCAGCAGTTACGAAGGGGGAAGACGCTATGGCTACACCTTC. Translating it yields CASSYEGGRRYGYTF.

The J gene is TRBJ1-2, the V gene TRBV3-1 (or the pseudogene TRBV3-2); no reliable D call. Germline values: CDR1 LGHDT, CDR2 YNNKEL (reference sequence). The CDR3 runs to 15 residues. V was cut by 4 bases and J by 3 bases, with 15 bases left in between. The CDR3 DNA sequence: TGTGCCAGCAGCCCCTTACAGTACTGGGACTATGGCTACACCTTC. Amino acid sequence: CASSPLQYWDYGYTF.

The chain joins TRBV5-8 to TRBJ1-1; tentative D call: TRBD1 (6 bases). CDR3 length: 12 amino acids. Trimming removed 1 base at V and 11 bases at J, with 12 bases between. CDR1 SGHTS and CDR2 YDEGEE come from the germline V gene. CDR3 loop: CASSLYPGEAFF. The CDR3 nucleotides are TGTGCCAGCAGCTTGTACCCAGGGGAGGCTTTCTTT.

Here the CDR3 DNA reads TGTGCCAGCAGCTCAACCGCTAACTCCTACAATGAGCAGTTCTTC. It encodes CASSSTANSYNEQFF. The chain has TRBV7-2 and TRBJ2-1; D remains unclear. From germline, CDR1 is SGHTA and CDR2 FQGNSA. Trimming left V 4 bases short and J 0 bases short, with 10 bases between. The CDR3 has 15 amino acids.

The chain has TRBV6-6 and TRBJ1-6; D remains ambiguous. This CDR3 has 18 residues. V gave up 5 bases and J gave up 0 bases, with 17 bases separating them. CDR1 is MNHNY, CDR2 SVGAGI, per germline (reference sequence). The CDR3 bases are TGTGCCAGCAGTCTCATCCCTTCAAAGAGCTCCTATAATTCACCCCTCCACTTT. Its protein product is CASSLIPSKSSYNSPLHF.

The V gene is TRBV7-2, the J gene TRBJ1-1; D call uncertain. CDR3 length: 14 amino acids. Germline CDR1 and CDR2: SGHTA and FQGNSA. With 2 bases removed from V and 3 bases from J, the gap between germline ends came to 10 bases. The CDR3 DNA is TGTGCCAGCAGCTTAAATCCGCGAGACACTGAAGCTTTCTTT. It codes for CASSLNPRDTEAFF.

In DNA form, the CDR3 reads TGTGCCAGTAGTAGTAGGGGGGTCTCCGGGACTAGCGACAATGAGCAGTTCTTC. Protein product: CASSSRGVSGTSDNEQFF. The chain combines TRBV19 with TRBJ2-1, with 10 bases lining up with TRBD2. Unmatched junction bases numbered 14, after V lost 4 bases and J lost 5 bases. This CDR3 region has 18 residues. The V gene's germline CDR1 is LNHDA and CDR2 SQIVND (reference sequence).

J is TRBJ1-5 and V is TRBV5-1; a weak D match, TRBD1 (6 bases). Germline CDR1 and CDR2: SGHRS and YFSETQ. V was trimmed by 1 base and J by 4 bases, leaving 9 bases between them. This CDR3 region has 14 residues. The CDR3 DNA is TGCGCCAGCAGCTTGACAGGGCAAAATCAGCCCCAGCATTTT. It is translated as CASSLTGQNQPQHF.